Shown below are 31 T cell receptor beta chains from a single sample sequenced in a study of blood T cell repertoires in COVID-19. Some clones are missing from TCRdb's copy, which holds only in-frame ones; the method was immunoSEQ multiplex PCR. The top ten hold around 1.8% of the sample, which has approximately 270,000 clones, approximately 90% seen once. Sequencing used PBMCs or T cells enriched from blood (not recorded which). These receptors were taken from a man aged 35 to 55 who had recovered from COVID-19.

This clone was counted once. This chain joins TRBV9 and TRBJ1-2, with 9 bases lining up with TRBD1. The CDR3 runs 14 residues. Germline V gives CDR1 SGDLS, CDR2 YYNGEE. The V segment lost 3 bases and the J segment 2 bases; nucleotides outside the gene matches: 2. This CDR3 reads CASSAGTGNYGYTF. Written as DNA, the CDR3 is TGTGCCAGCAGCGCCGGGACAGGGAACTATGGCTACACCTTC.

The V and J genes are TRBV15 and TRBJ1-2; 10 bases align to TRBD1. Germline CDR1 and CDR2: LNHNV and YYDKDF (reference sequence). J lost 4 bases, V lost 5 bases, and 4 bases had no gene match. The CDR3 has 14 residues. CDR3 nucleotides: TGTGCCACCAGCGGGACAGGGGAGGTCTATGGCTACACCTTC. Amino acid sequence: CATSGTGEVYGYTF.

The rearrangement uses TRBV2 and TRBJ1-2; 8 bases fit TRBD1. Germline trimming cut 2 bases from V and 4 bases from J; bases unmatched to any gene: 12. The germline V gene has CDR1 SNHLY and CDR2 FYNNEI. The CDR3 covers 17 residues. Here the CDR3 DNA reads TGTGCCAGCAGTGAATCCCCCCTTCAGGGGGCTACCTATGGCTACACCTTC. It is translated as CASSESPLQGATYGYTF.

This clone was detected once. The gene calls are TRBV9 and TRBJ1-4; TRBD1 matches 7 bases. V shed 3 bases and J 6 bases; nucleotides not matched to a gene: 8. This CDR3 comprises 15 residues. CDR1 SGDLS and CDR2 YYNGEE come from the germline V gene. This CDR3 reads CASSGPGTVDEKLFF. Here the CDR3 DNA reads TGTGCCAGCAGCGGCCCGGGGACAGTAGATGAAAAACTGTTTTTT.

The chain couples TRBV27 to TRBJ1-4, with 8 bases identical to TRBD1. J lost 8 bases, V lost 5 bases, and 10 bases had no gene match. The germline CDR1 and CDR2 sequences are MNHEY and SMNVEV (reference sequence). The CDR3 loop spans 15 amino acids. The DNA of the CDR3 is TGTGCCAGCAGTGAATGGAGGGGACAGGCGGAAAAACTGTTTTTT. Protein sequence: CASSEWRGQAEKLFF.

This clone was observed a handful of times. DNA for the CDR3: TGCGCCAGCAGTCAATCCATCGACAGAACCTTCTATGGCTACACCTTC. As protein: CASSQSIDRTFYGYTF. The rearrangement links TRBV23-1 to TRBJ1-2, with D perhaps TRBD1 (5 bases). Being an ORF, TRBV23-1 has a function that is uncertain. The CDR3 length is 16 residues. V lost 0 bases and J 4 bases, leaving 15 bases between the germline ends.

The chain has TRBV2 and TRBJ1-5, with TRBD1 as a possible D gene (6 bases). CDR1 and CDR2 (germline): SNHLY, FYNNEI. The CDR3 sequence is 13 residues long. With 7 bases removed from V and 3 bases from J, the gap between germline ends came to 10 bases. The CDR3 here is CASNREYNQPQHF. CDR3 DNA sequence: TGTGCCAGCAACAGGGAGTACAATCAGCCCCAGCATTTT.

The rearrangement joins TRBV30 to TRBJ1-2; no clear D. Trimming left V 0 bases short and J 8 bases short, with 13 bases between. The CDR3 has 13 residues. The germline CDR1 and CDR2 sequences are GTSNPN and SVGIG (reference sequence). CDR3 nucleotides: TGTGCCTGGAGTGTAGACCCTCCGGGGGGCTACACCTTC. It translates to CAWSVDPPGGYTF.

The chain is built from TRBV27 and TRBJ1-4; D uncertain. V was pared by 6 bases and J by 0 bases, with 11 bases between. CDR3 length: 15 amino acids. Germline V gene data show CDR1 as MNHEY and CDR2 as SMNVEV (reference sequence). The CDR3 sequence: CASSNSPATNEKLFF. The CDR3 DNA reads as TGTGCCAGCAGCAACAGCCCTGCAACTAATGAAAAACTGTTTTTT.

The chain uses TRBV5-4 and TRBJ2-7; D is unresolved. With 0 bases removed from V and 6 bases from J, the gap between germline ends came to 10 bases. In germline, CDR1 is SGHNT, CDR2 YYREEE (reference sequence). The CDR3 has 13 amino acids. CDR3 sequence reads: CASSLGATPEQYF. DNA for the CDR3: TGTGCCAGCAGCTTGGGGGCCACCCCCGAGCAGTACTTC.

This chain joins TRBV28 and TRBJ2-4, with 7 positions matching TRBD1. CDR1 is MDHEN, CDR2 SYDVKM, per germline. V was clipped by 5 bases and J by 6 bases; unmatched bases: 7. The CDR3 totals 14 residues. The CDR3 DNA follows: TGTGCCAGCAGTCAACAGGGGCTCGGAAACATTCAGTACTTC. Translation gives CASSQQGLGNIQYF.

The V call is TRBV3-1 (or the pseudogene TRBV3-2), the J call TRBJ2-7, with D possibly matching TRBD2 (5 bases). The CDR3 covers 12 residues. V was shortened by 4 bases and J by 7 bases, with 11 bases between the two germline ends. Germline values: CDR1 LGHDT, CDR2 YNNKEL (reference sequence). The CDR3 DNA follows: TGTGCCAGCAGCCGGGGAGAGGATGAGCAGTACTTC. Residues: CASSRGEDEQYF.

J is TRBJ2-5 and V is TRBV29-1; 8 nucleotides align to TRBD2. J was trimmed by 1 base and V by 6 bases; bases with no gene match: 7. This CDR3 has 14 amino acids. Per germline, CDR1 SQVTM and CDR2 ANQGSEA. In DNA, the CDR3 is TGCAGCGTGACCATCGGGGGGGCCCAAGAGACCCAGTACTTC. It specifies CSVTIGGAQETQYF. The whole variable domain, filled in from reference TRBV29-1 and TRBJ2-5, reads SAVISQKPSRDICQRGTSLTIQCQVDSQVTMMFWYRQQPGQSLTLIATANQGSEATYESGFVIDKFPISRPNLTFSTLTVSNMSPEDSSIYLCSVTIGGAQETQYFGPGTRLLVL.

The V call is TRBV28, the J call TRBJ2-7, with unresolved D. CDR1 is MDHEN and CDR2 is SYDVKM in the germline V gene. V was shortened by 2 bases and J by 3 bases, with 11 bases between the two germline ends. CDR3 length: 14 residues. The CDR3 DNA reads TGTGCCAGCAGTTTAGAGGATTACCGCTACGAGCAGTACTTC. Translating it yields CASSLEDYRYEQYF.

The gene calls are TRBV2 and TRBJ2-3, with TRBD2 matching over 9 bases. J lost 6 bases, V lost 4 bases, and 8 bases had no gene match. In germline, CDR1 is SNHLY, CDR2 FYNNEI. The CDR3 has 15 residues. The CDR3 DNA reads TGTGCCAGCAGTGGGGCGGGAGGGTATTGGGATACGCAGTATTTT. Protein: CASSGAGGYWDTQYF.

The chain employs TRBV6-4 and TRBJ2-3, with 14 bases identical to TRBD2. Germline CDR1 and CDR2: MRHNA and SNTAGT. The CDR3 contains 18 residues. V shed 4 bases, J shed 2 bases, and the junction held 8 bases outside the gene matches. CDR3 loop: CASSGPGLAGAPTDTQYF. CDR3 sequence (DNA): TGTGCCAGCAGTGGACCGGGACTAGCGGGGGCCCCCACAGATACGCAGTATTTT.

The chain has TRBV4-1 and TRBJ1-5; D is uncertain. CDR1 MGHRA and CDR2 YSYEKL come from the germline V gene. Trimming cost V 4 bases and J 5 bases, with 15 bases left between them. The CDR3 is 15 amino acids. CDR3 in DNA: TGCGCCAGCAGCCCCGTAAATGGGCGAGATCAGCCCCAGCATTTT. Translating gives CASSPVNGRDQPQHF.

The chain employs TRBV20-1 and TRBJ2-7; 8 bases are a match to TRBD2. Germline-derived CDR1 and CDR2 are DFQATT and SNEGSKA (reference sequence). Trimming removed 4 bases from V and 7 bases from J; junction bases left unmatched: 3. The CDR3 is made up of 11 amino acids. For the CDR3, the DNA is TGCAGTGCTAACGGGAGGGGGGAGCAGTACTTC. This sequence encodes CSANGRGEQYF.

J is TRBJ1-2 and V is TRBV30, with 7 nucleotides matching TRBD1. Germline CDR1 is GTSNPN and CDR2 is SVGIG (reference sequence). The CDR3 sequence is 14 residues long. With V trimmed by 2 bases and J by 7 bases, 10 bases remained unmatched. CDR3 protein: CAWSSPTGAPGYTF. CDR3 in DNA: TGTGCCTGGAGTAGTCCCACAGGGGCCCCTGGCTACACCTTC. The full variable domain, its missing parts supplied by reference TRBV30 and TRBJ1-2, is SQTIHQWPATLVQPVGSPLSLECTVEGTSNPNLYWYRQAAGRGLQLLFYSVGIGQISSEVPQNLSASRPQDRQFILSSKKLLLSDSGFYLCAWSSPTGAPGYTFGSGTRLTVV.

The chain couples TRBV27 to TRBJ2-5; unclear D gene. CDR1 MNHEY and CDR2 SMNVEV come from the germline V gene (reference sequence). V lost 2 bases, J lost 1 base, and 14 bases lay in between. The CDR3 totals 16 residues. The CDR3 loop is CASSLDPAGRQETQYF. CDR3 in DNA: TGTGCCAGCAGTTTAGACCCCGCAGGCCGCCAAGAGACCCAGTACTTC.

The J gene is TRBJ2-7, the V gene TRBV28; D is ambiguous. Germline-derived CDR1 and CDR2 are MDHEN and SYDVKM. The CDR3 runs to 15 residues. Trimming stripped 5 bases from V and 0 bases from J, with 14 bases between. The DNA of the CDR3 is TGTGCCAGCAGTCCCCGTATTTCCTTCTCCTACGAGCAGTACTTC. It is translated as CASSPRISFSYEQYF.

The chain joins TRBV7-2 to TRBJ2-1; the match to TRBD2 covers 12 bases. The germline V gene has CDR1 SGHTA and CDR2 FQGNSA. Germline trimming cut 5 bases from V and 6 bases from J; bases unmatched to any gene: 8. The CDR3 is 16 amino acids. DNA of the CDR3: TGTGCCAGCAGCCCGGGACTAGCGGGCGGCCTCAATGAGCAGTTCTTC. Residues: CASSPGLAGGLNEQFF.

The J gene is TRBJ2-1, the V gene TRBV5-4; D remains ambiguous. Per germline, CDR1 SGHNT and CDR2 YYREEE (reference sequence). V dropped 4 bases and J dropped 2 bases, with 13 bases sitting between them. This CDR3 is built from 15 residues. CDR3 amino acids: CASSPAINPYNEQFF. The CDR3 DNA sequence: TGTGCCAGCAGCCCCGCGATCAACCCCTACAATGAGCAGTTCTTC.

The rearrangement links TRBV21-1 to TRBJ2-3; whether TRBD1, the table's D call, matches the DNA was not checked. TRBV21-1 is an annotated pseudogene. The CDR3 spans 16 residues. The CDR3 reads CASSKVRGNYTDTQYF. CDR3 DNA sequence: TGTGCCAGCAGCAAAGTAAGGGGGAATTACACAGATACGCAGTATTTT.

This clone came up a few times. CDR3: CASSDIGGGGANVLTF. The CDR3 region has the DNA TGTGCCAGCAGTGACATAGGGGGCGGTGGGGCCAACGTCCTGACTTTC. The chain carries TRBV6-4 and TRBJ2-6, with 7 positions matching TRBD1. Germline CDR1 and CDR2: MRHNA and SNTAGT. The V gene end was trimmed by 2 bases and the J gene end by 3 bases; junction bases not matched to a gene: 4. CDR3 length equals 16 residues.

The CDR3 bases are TGTGCCAGCAGTGAATACTACGAGCAGTACTTC. Its protein is CASSEYYEQYF. The chain combines TRBV6-1 with TRBJ2-7; D remains unclear. Trimming removed 2 bases at V and 3 bases at J, with 2 bases between. The CDR3 spans 11 residues. In germline, CDR1 is MNHNS, CDR2 SASEGT.

The chain joins TRBV5-5 to TRBJ2-1; 12 nucleotides line up with TRBD2. Germline loops: CDR1 SGHKS, CDR2 YYEKEE (reference sequence). Losses at the gene ends were 1 base for V and 6 bases for J; bases not matched to a gene: 5. The CDR3 length is 16 residues. DNA for the CDR3: TGTGCCAGCAGCTTGAGCCTAGCGGGGGGGCTCAATGAGCAGTTCTTC. This sequence encodes CASSLSLAGGLNEQFF.

This clone came up once. The chain combines TRBV24-1 with TRBJ2-2, with 7 bases fitting TRBD2. Germline loops: CDR1 KGHDR, CDR2 SFDVKD. Germline trimming cut 4 bases from V and 4 bases from J; bases unmatched to any gene: 8. The CDR3 length is 16 residues. The CDR3 region has the DNA TGTGCCACCAGTGACGCAGGGTCGGGAGGCACCGGGGAGCTGTTTTTT. This encodes CATSDAGSGGTGELFF.

In DNA form, the CDR3 reads TGCGCCAGCAGCCCGCCACTAGCGGCGCCCTACAATGAGCAGTTCTTC. Translation: CASSPPLAAPYNEQFF. This sequence joins TRBV5-1 and TRBJ2-1; 8 positions match TRBD2. V shed 4 bases and J 2 bases; nucleotides not matched to a gene: 8. Per germline, CDR1 SGHRS and CDR2 YFSETQ. This CDR3 has 16 amino acids.

V usage is TRBV27 and J usage is TRBJ2-1, with 14 bases aligning to TRBD2. This CDR3 region has 15 residues. V lost 3 bases and J lost 10; bases outside the gene matches: 5. Looked up from germline, CDR1 is MNHEY and CDR2 is SMNVEV (reference sequence). This chain's CDR3 is CASSFPGLAGDEQFF. The CDR3 bases are TGTGCCAGCAGTTTCCCGGGACTAGCGGGAGACGAGCAGTTCTTC.

The genes are TRBV19 and TRBJ2-2; D is perhaps TRBD1 (6 bases). Trimming removed 10 bases from V and 1 base from J, with 13 bases in between. The CDR3 length is 14 residues. Germline V gene data show CDR1 as LNHDA and CDR2 as SQIVND (reference sequence). CDR3 nucleotide sequence: TGTGCCACTCACCCGGGACAGAACACCGGGGAGCTGTTTTTT. Translated, it gives CATHPGQNTGELFF.